Here is one T cell receptor beta chain with its context. Its antigen is as yet unknown. The entirety of the isolated RNA underwent reverse transcription, so expressed TCRB transcripts were sequenced. The protocol was immunoSEQ multiplex PCR, while the TCRdb copy is restricted to in-frame clones and leaves out a portion. The sample shows about 40,000 clones, 49% of them seen only once. The CDR3 extends over 14 amino acids. J was trimmed by 0 bases and V by 7 bases; bases with no gene match: 6. These data belong to a study of beta chain features in type 1 diabetes. Study results and caveats: PCR might favor shorter templates, but any such skew would affect patients and controls equally. Patients with Type 1 diabetes showed moderately but significantly shorter TCRB CDR3s in all four CD4+ subsets. The question of HLA type influencing TCRB rearrangement was one that remained unresolved here. Type 1 diabetes patients had fewer VDJ junction insertions and more deletions.

This clonotype originated in a woman between 18 and 30 years old in good health. The chain carries TRBV23-1 and TRBJ2-7, with 7 positions matching TRBD1. Being an ORF, TRBV23-1 has a function that is uncertain. Sequencing input: central memory CD4+ T cells from blood. The CDR3 nucleotides are TGCGCCAGCAAACAGGGGCCTAGCTCCTACGAGCAGTACTTC. The encoded protein is CASKQGPSSYEQYF.